This T cell receptor (beta chain) was obtained from a study of sequential checkpoint blockade in melanoma. Germline V CDR1 and CDR2: LNHDA, SQIVND (reference sequence). Trimming stripped 6 bases from V and 0 bases from J, with 15 bases between. The CDR3 is 16 amino acids. Repertoires were generated with immunoSEQ multiplex PCR, while TCRdb's copy carries only in-frame clones and drops some. The data contain 20,000 to 25,000 clones, approximately 78% of them seen just once; the ten biggest clones take up more than 9%. The treatment was: randomized to nivolumab then ipilimumab (arm A) or the reverse (arm B).

This receptor was identified in a human donor with melanoma. Sequences were derived from CD8+ T cells sorted from blood (inferred from file names), sampled from a patient given nivolumab and ipilimumab in sequence. This chain joins TRBV19 and TRBJ1-3; a possible D gene is TRBD1 (6 bases). CDR3 DNA sequence: TGTGCCAGTAGGAGGGGGGGGACTAACTCTGGAAACACCATATATTTT. Its protein product is CASRRGGTNSGNTIYF.